This TCR beta chain was documented in a study of T cell responses to AZD1222 COVID-19 vaccine. Background on the study: Pooling covered second doses at about 4 or about 12 weeks. General study points: Females outnumbered males among donors, who were mostly white British; clonal diversity was possibly underestimated. Two doses of AZD1222 preceded a rise in Spike-specific TCR breadth and depth. The reported proportion of spike-specific TCRs targeting unmutated variant regions was nearly half.

Assay: immunoSEQ multiplex PCR; the TCRdb copy retains only in-frame clones and omits some. The sample contains under 110,000 clones, more than 85% of which appear only once. Only a few counts were recorded for this clone. As yet, its antigen is unknown. Germline assignment: CDR1 SGDLS and CDR2 YYNGEE. CDR3 size: 16 residues. V was clipped by 1 base and J by 0 bases, with 12 bases between them. V and J are TRBV9 and TRBJ2-3; D remains unclear. The sequence was obtained from an adult in good health. Sequenced here: peripheral blood, sampled on day 0 of AZD1222 vaccination. The CDR3 nucleotides are TGTGCCAGCAGCGTACTGGCAGAAATTAGCACAGATACGCAGTATTTT. It yields the protein CASSVLAEISTDTQYF.